One and the same sample provided the 30 T cell receptor beta chains below, sequenced in a study of OX40 agonist ivuxolimab in advanced cancers. TCRdb's table, derived via immunoSEQ multiplex PCR, lists solely in-frame clones and lacks some. The profile shows tens of thousands of clones, about 85% of them singletons. Here the sequenced sample was CD4+ or CD8+ T cells sorted from blood, taken in a trial of the OX40 agonist ivuxolimab. The receptors stem from an adult with an advanced solid tumor such as melanoma, head and neck, liver or kidney cancer.

The chain joins TRBV11-1 to TRBJ2-3; D possibly corresponds to TRBD2 (5 bases). V shed 6 bases and J shed 3 bases, with 10 bases lying between them. Germline loops: CDR1 SGHAT, CDR2 FQDESV (reference sequence). The CDR3 extends over 13 amino acids. CDR3: CASSSLGTDTQYF. DNA of the CDR3: TGTGCCAGCAGTTCACTAGGGACAGATACGCAGTATTTT.

The chain joins TRBV28 to TRBJ2-2; no clear D gene. In germline, CDR1 is MDHEN, CDR2 SYDVKM. The CDR3 has 16 residues. V lost 6 bases and J 0 bases, leaving 14 bases between the germline ends. The DNA of the CDR3 is TGTGCCAGCAGCCCCGCCGGCGGAACGAACACCGGGGAGCTGTTTTTT. Translating it yields CASSPAGGTNTGELFF.

The chain carries TRBV28 and TRBJ2-3; possibly TRBD2 for D (6 bases). Per germline, CDR1 MDHEN and CDR2 SYDVKM. V gave up 2 bases and J gave up 4 bases, with 16 bases separating them. CDR3 length: 16 amino acids. CDR3 residues: CASSLGGYARADTQYF. The CDR3 nucleotides are TGTGCCAGCAGTTTAGGAGGGTACGCCAGGGCAGATACGCAGTATTTT.

This clone was picked up one time. The chain links TRBV25-1 to TRBJ2-7, with 13 bases matching TRBD2. This CDR3 has 14 amino acids. Germline CDR1 reads MGHDK; CDR2 reads SYGVNS. J lost 12 bases, V lost 3 bases, and 8 bases had no gene match. Here the CDR3 reads CASSDQLAGGPGYF. DNA of the CDR3: TGTGCCAGCAGTGACCAACTAGCGGGAGGGCCAGGGTACTTC.

The chain employs TRBV6-6 and TRBJ1-2; 9 bases agree with TRBD1. Germline loops: CDR1 MNHNY, CDR2 SVGAGI (reference sequence). J lost 2 bases, V lost 7 bases, and 11 bases had no gene match. The CDR3 has 16 residues. The CDR3 region has the DNA TGTGCCAGCACCCCCGACAGGGGGTTTCAAAACTATGGCTACACCTTC. Amino acids: CASTPDRGFQNYGYTF.

This chain connects TRBV5-1 to TRBJ2-1, with 9 bases matching TRBD2. Per germline, CDR1 SGHRS and CDR2 YFSETQ. V trimming: 1 base; J trimming: 9 bases; junction bases outside the gene matches: 8. This CDR3 spans 15 amino acids. CDR3 bases: TGCGCCAGCAGCTTGTCGCTTAGCGGGAGTACTGAGCAGTTCTTC. Translated: CASSLSLSGSTEQFF. Combining the CDR3 with reference TRBV5-1 and TRBJ2-1 gives the whole variable domain KAGVTQTPRYLIKTRGQQVTLSCSPISGHRSVSWYQQTPGQGLQFLFEYFSETQRNKGNFPGRFSGRQFSNSRSEMNVSTLELGDSALYLCASSLSLSGSTEQFFGPGTRLTVL.

This rearrangement joins TRBV7-2 to TRBJ2-2; 11 bases fit TRBD2. V lost 0 bases to trimming and J lost 4 bases; unmatched junction nucleotides: 16. There are 21 residues in the CDR3. Germline V gene data show CDR1 as SGHTA and CDR2 as FQGNSA. CDR3 sequence reads: CASSLATSGSPRRTSTGELFF. The CDR3 DNA sequence: TGTGCCAGCAGCTTAGCAACTAGCGGGAGCCCGAGACGAACTTCCACCGGGGAGCTGTTTTTT.

The chain couples TRBV27 to TRBJ2-7; no clear D gene. Trimming shortened V by 0 bases and J by 1 base, and 7 bases separated the two germline ends. The CDR3 runs 14 residues. The germline CDR1 and CDR2 sequences are MNHEY and SMNVEV (reference sequence). The CDR3 DNA is TGTGCCAGCAGTTTATCTGCCCGATCCTACGAGCAGTACTTC. It specifies CASSLSARSYEQYF.

The chain recombines TRBV30 with TRBJ2-7, with a weak D call TRBD1 (6 bases). Germline-derived CDR1 and CDR2 are GTSNPN and SVGIG (reference sequence). The CDR3 covers 11 residues. The V and J ends lost 6 bases and 1 base respectively, with 7 bases between them. This chain's CDR3 is CACGQSYEQYF. The CDR3 nucleotides read TGTGCCTGCGGACAGTCCTACGAGCAGTACTTC.

The chain is built from TRBV5-1 and TRBJ2-2; TRBD1 is a possible D gene (5 bases). Per germline, CDR1 SGHRS and CDR2 YFSETQ. With 1 base removed from V and 2 bases from J, the gap between germline ends came to 9 bases. This CDR3 is 15 amino acids long. CDR3 sequence: CASSLRQGNTGELFF. CDR3 DNA sequence: TGCGCCAGCAGCTTGAGGCAGGGTAACACCGGGGAGCTGTTTTTT.

V gene TRBV18 combines with J gene TRBJ2-5; no reliable D call. The germline V and J ends were trimmed by 6 bases and 3 bases, with 5 bases remaining between them. This CDR3 region has 11 residues. The germline CDR1 and CDR2 sequences are KGHSH and LQKENI. CDR3 in DNA: TGTGCCAGCTCCCGAGAAGAGACCCAGTACTTC. Protein: CASSREETQYF.

This sequence joins TRBV28 and TRBJ2-3; D might be TRBD2 (6 bases). The V gene's germline CDR1 is MDHEN and CDR2 SYDVKM. CDR3 length: 16 residues. Deletions cut 3 bases from V and 5 bases from J, with 18 bases between. The CDR3 reads CASSFRPGAGRDTQYF. DNA for the CDR3: TGTGCCAGCAGTTTTCGACCGGGAGCAGGGAGAGATACGCAGTATTTT. Variable domain in full (rest from reference TRBV28 and TRBJ2-3): DVKVTQSSRYLVKRTGEKVFLECVQDMDHENMFWYRQDPGLGLRLIYFSYDVKMKEKGDIPEGYSVSREKKERFSLILESASTNQTSMYLCASSFRPGAGRDTQYFGPGTRLTVL.

The chain joins TRBV28 to TRBJ1-2; no firm D call. V was cut by 7 bases and J by 7 bases, with 16 bases left in between. CDR3 size: 13 residues. From germline, CDR1 is MDHEN and CDR2 SYDVKM. The CDR3 loop reads CASIGNSWGGYTF. Written as DNA, the CDR3 is TGTGCCAGCATAGGCAACAGCTGGGGTGGCTACACCTTC.

The V call is TRBV5-1, the J call TRBJ1-1; D is uncertain. Trimming took off 4 bases at V and 2 bases at J, with 12 bases between the two ends. The germline V gene has CDR1 SGHRS and CDR2 YFSETQ. This CDR3 region has 14 residues. CDR3 protein: CASSVPTSNTEAFF. The CDR3 DNA reads as TGCGCCAGCAGCGTACCGACAAGCAACACTGAAGCTTTCTTT.

V is TRBV11-2 and J is TRBJ2-3; 7 nucleotides line up with TRBD1. CDR1 and CDR2 from the germline V gene are SGHAT and FQNNGV. The CDR3 is 15 amino acids. The V gene end was trimmed by 3 bases and the J gene end by 2 bases; junction bases not matched to a gene: 5. In DNA, the CDR3 is TGTGCCAGCAGCTTTTCGACAGGGATCACAGATACGCAGTATTTT. Translating it yields CASSFSTGITDTQYF.

This clone has only a few counts. The CDR3 spells CASSLAGSNTEAFF. In DNA form, the CDR3 reads TGTGCCAGCAGCTTAGCCGGCTCGAACACTGAAGCTTTCTTT. The rearrangement joins TRBV7-3 to TRBJ1-1; D uncertain. The length of the CDR3 is 14 residues. CDR1 is SGHTA and CDR2 is FQGTGA in the germline V gene. Trimming left V 2 bases short and J 1 base short, with 8 bases between.

The rearrangement joins TRBV28 to TRBJ2-7; perhaps TRBD1 as D (5 bases). V shed 6 bases and J shed 3 bases, with 12 bases lying between them. CDR1 is MDHEN, CDR2 SYDVKM, per germline. The CDR3 is 13 residues long. The CDR3 protein is CASRSGPVYEQYF. As DNA, the CDR3 is TGTGCCAGCAGGTCAGGGCCGGTCTACGAGCAGTACTTC.

The chain couples TRBV11-2 to TRBJ2-1, with a tentative D call TRBD1 (6 bases). The CDR3 runs 16 residues. CDR1 and CDR2 (germline): SGHAT, FQNNGV. With 3 bases removed from V and 2 bases from J, the gap between germline ends came to 14 bases. CDR3 residues: CASSFYRGQTYNEQFF. In nucleotides, the CDR3 is TGTGCCAGCAGCTTTTATAGAGGACAGACCTACAATGAGCAGTTCTTC.

This chain uses TRBV19 with TRBJ1-5, with a possible D match to TRBD1 (6 bases). V lost 4 bases, J lost 7 bases, and 17 bases lay in between. CDR3 length equals 15 residues. Looked up from germline, CDR1 is LNHDA and CDR2 is SQIVND (reference sequence). This CDR3 reads CASSTKPGHSQPQHF. In DNA, the CDR3 is TGTGCCAGTAGTACCAAACCGGGACATTCGCAGCCCCAGCATTTT.

The rearrangement joins TRBV28 to TRBJ2-3, with 13 nucleotides matching TRBD2. The V and J ends lost 6 bases and 5 bases, in that order; junction bases with no gene match: 8. Germline lookup yields CDR1 MDHEN and CDR2 SYDVKM. CDR3 length equals 16 residues. The CDR3 is CASRTGTSGNVDTQYF. CDR3 nucleotides: TGTGCCAGCAGAACCGGGACTAGCGGGAATGTAGATACGCAGTATTTT. Supplemented by reference TRBV28 and TRBJ2-3, the full variable domain reads DVKVTQSSRYLVKRTGEKVFLECVQDMDHENMFWYRQDPGLGLRLIYFSYDVKMKEKGDIPEGYSVSREKKERFSLILESASTNQTSMYLCASRTGTSGNVDTQYFGPGTRLTVL.

This clone was observed a handful of times. The chain links TRBV10-2 to TRBJ1-3; 8 bases line up with TRBD1. Unmatched junction bases numbered 12, after V lost 7 bases and J lost 4 bases. The CDR3 length is 16 residues. Germline V CDR1 and CDR2: WSHSY, SAAADI. In DNA form, the CDR3 reads TGCGCCAGCAAAGCACAGGGGGAAGAGTGGGGAAACACCATATATTTT. It specifies CASKAQGEEWGNTIYF.

The V gene is TRBV6-5, the J gene TRBJ2-7, with TRBD1 identical over 7 bases. V was pared by 2 bases and J by 6 bases, with 7 bases of the junction left unmatched. The CDR3 covers 14 residues. Germline CDR1 and CDR2: MNHEY and SVGAGI. CDR3 sequence (DNA): TGTGCCAGCAGTTACACACCGACAGGGTTCGAGCAGTACTTC. Its protein product is CASSYTPTGFEQYF.

The chain has TRBV30 and TRBJ2-6; D gene ambiguous. Trimming removed 5 bases at V and 1 base at J, with 6 bases between. The CDR3 sequence is 13 residues long. Germline CDR1 GTSNPN, CDR2 SVGIG (reference sequence). CDR3 DNA sequence: TGTGCCTGGTCAGGATCTGGGGCCAACGTCCTGACTTTC. Protein product: CAWSGSGANVLTF.

This chain links TRBV7-3 with TRBJ2-7; tentatively, D is TRBD2 (5 bases). The germline gives CDR1 SGHTA, CDR2 FQGTGA. This CDR3 contains 13 residues. Trimming shortened V by 4 bases and J by 3 bases, and 10 bases separated the two germline ends. DNA for the CDR3: TGTGCCAGCAGCTCAAGAGAGGGCTACGAGCAGTACTTC. Translating gives CASSSREGYEQYF. The full variable domain, in which reference TRBV7-3 and TRBJ2-7 provide the parts outside the CDR3, is GAGVSQTPSNKVTEKGKYVELRCDPISGHTALYWYRQSLGQGPEFLIYFQGTGAADDSGLPNDRFFAVRPEGSVSTLKIQRTERGDSAVYLCASSSREGYEQYFGPGTRLTVT.

The chain couples TRBV18 to TRBJ1-4; 9 bases align to TRBD1. The J segment lost 7 bases and the V segment lost 6 bases, leaving 6 bases of the junction unmatched. Per germline, CDR1 KGHSH and CDR2 LQKENI. The CDR3 sequence is 14 residues long. CDR3 coding DNA: TGTGCCAGCTCGTACCGGGACAGGGCTGAAAAACTGTTTTTT. Translated, it gives CASSYRDRAEKLFF.

This clone was recorded only once. This chain joins TRBV30 and TRBJ2-1, with 9 nucleotides matching TRBD2. CDR1 and CDR2 (germline): GTSNPN, SVGIG (reference sequence). There are 13 residues in the CDR3. Trimming at V came to 3 bases and at J to 13 bases, leaving 10 bases not matched to a gene. The CDR3: CAWRGAGGGSQFF. The CDR3 DNA reads as TGTGCCTGGAGGGGAGCGGGAGGAGGTTCCCAGTTCTTC. The full variable domain, its missing parts supplied by reference TRBV30 and TRBJ2-1, is SQTIHQWPATLVQPVGSPLSLECTVEGTSNPNLYWYRQAAGRGLQLLFYSVGIGQISSEVPQNLSASRPQDRQFILSSKKLLLSDSGFYLCAWRGAGGGSQFFGPGTRLTVL.

This chain uses TRBV5-4 with TRBJ2-7; 9 bases align to TRBD2. This CDR3 has 17 residues. CDR1 is SGHNT and CDR2 is YYREEE in the germline V gene (reference sequence). V lost 3 bases to trimming and J lost 7 bases; unmatched junction nucleotides: 17. The CDR3 nucleotides are TGTGCCAGCAGCTCCAGCCGGGCCAGCGGGAGGTCGGGAGAGCAGTACTTC. Translated, it gives CASSSSRASGRSGEQYF.

The V call is TRBV7-9, the J call TRBJ1-5; TRBD1 might be the D (6 bases). V shed 6 bases and J shed 6 bases, with 9 bases lying between them. Germline lookup yields CDR1 SEHNR and CDR2 FQNEAQ (reference sequence). The CDR3 has 12 residues. The CDR3 spells CASSEGGQPQHF. The CDR3, as DNA: TGTGCCAGCAGTGAGGGGGGTCAGCCCCAGCATTTT.

This chain joins TRBV7-9 and TRBJ1-6; D unresolved. V was clipped by 5 bases and J by 2 bases, with 7 bases between them. The germline gives CDR1 SEHNR, CDR2 FQNEAQ (reference sequence). The CDR3 length is 14 residues. In nucleotides, the CDR3 is TGTGCCAGCAGCCTCGACACCTATAATTCACCCCTCCACTTT. It translates to CASSLDTYNSPLHF.

The J gene is TRBJ2-5, the V gene TRBV5-4; D is undetermined. This CDR3 comprises 11 residues. The V gene's germline CDR1 is SGHNT and CDR2 YYREEE (reference sequence). V lost 4 bases, J lost 3 bases, and 4 bases lay in between. In nucleotides, the CDR3 is TGTGCCAGCAGCGAAAAAGAGACCCAGTACTTC. This gives the protein CASSEKETQYF.